The source of this TCR beta chain is a study of cytomegalovirus exposure and HLA in healthy donors. Notes on the study in general: It was reported that the classifier diagnosed cytomegalovirus status with high specificity and sensitivity in both the original and validation cohorts. A link between a missense DCLRE1C variant and TCR beta V- and J-gene trimming emerged from a later analysis. In vitro confirmation showed three CMV-associated chains to be CMV antigen specific. Earlier analysis yielded a pattern in which most TCR beta V segments were productive about 87% or about 30% of the time.

On this clone: Its antigen is as yet unknown.

PCR amplification relied on 60 Vbeta primers (plus 13 Jbeta primers). Generated by immunoSEQ multiplex PCR, the TCRdb table keeps only in-frame clones and is missing some. Of about 120,000 clones listed, about three quarters were seen once; the top ten hold approximately 1.2%. Trimming left V 6 bases short and J 2 bases short, with 17 bases between. Germline values: CDR1 MDHEN, CDR2 SYDVKM. The CDR3 length is 15 residues. The chain carries TRBV28 and TRBJ2-7; D is possibly TRBD2 (6 bases). This sequence originates from a female donor in good health and CMV-seronegative. Sequencing was carried out using PBMCs. The CDR3 loop reads CASRTRKGATYEQYF. The CDR3 region has the DNA TGTGCCAGCAGGACTAGAAAAGGGGCTACCTACGAGCAGTACTTC. The complete variable domain, with remaining parts taken from reference TRBV28 and TRBJ2-7, reads DVKVTQSSRYLVKRTGEKVFLECVQDMDHENMFWYRQDPGLGLRLIYFSYDVKMKEKGDIPEGYSVSREKKERFSLILESASTNQTSMYLCASRTRKGATYEQYFGPGTRLTVT.